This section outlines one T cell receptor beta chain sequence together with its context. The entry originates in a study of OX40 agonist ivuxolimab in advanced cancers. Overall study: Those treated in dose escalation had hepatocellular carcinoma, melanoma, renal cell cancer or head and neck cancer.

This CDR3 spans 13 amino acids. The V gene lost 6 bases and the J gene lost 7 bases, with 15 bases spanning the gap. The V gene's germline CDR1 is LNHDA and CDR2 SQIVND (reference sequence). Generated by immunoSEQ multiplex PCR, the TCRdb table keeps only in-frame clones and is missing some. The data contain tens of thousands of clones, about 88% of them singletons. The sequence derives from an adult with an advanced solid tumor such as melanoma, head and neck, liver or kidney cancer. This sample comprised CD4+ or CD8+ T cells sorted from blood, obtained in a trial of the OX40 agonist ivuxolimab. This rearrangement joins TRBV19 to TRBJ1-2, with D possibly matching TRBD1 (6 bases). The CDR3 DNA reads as TGTGCCAGTAGCGACAGGCGACTGTTTGGCTACACCTTC. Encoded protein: CASSDRRLFGYTF.